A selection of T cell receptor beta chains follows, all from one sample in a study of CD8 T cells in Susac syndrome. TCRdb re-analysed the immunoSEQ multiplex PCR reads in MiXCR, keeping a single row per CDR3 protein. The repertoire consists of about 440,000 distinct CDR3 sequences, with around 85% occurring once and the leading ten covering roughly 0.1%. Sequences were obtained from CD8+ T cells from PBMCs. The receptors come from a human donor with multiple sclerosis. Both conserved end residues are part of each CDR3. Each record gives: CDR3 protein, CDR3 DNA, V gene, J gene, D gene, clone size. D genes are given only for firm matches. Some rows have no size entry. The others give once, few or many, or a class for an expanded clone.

CASSLLQGESSGNTIYF,TGCGCCAGCAGCTTACTACAGGGTGAATCCTCTGGAAACACCATATATTTT,TRBV4-1,TRBJ1-3,.,.
CASSHRQGSTGELFF,TGTGCCAGCAGCCACCGACAGGGATCCACCGGGGAGCTGTTTTTT,TRBV6-5,TRBJ2-2,TRBD1,.
CSARALEGETQYF,TGCAGTGCTAGAGCACTAGAGGGCGAGACCCAGTACTTC,TRBV20-1,TRBJ2-5,.,.
CSVGGQGVYEQYF,TGCAGCGTTGGGGGACAGGGGGTCTACGAGCAGTACTTC,TRBV29-1,TRBJ2-7,TRBD1,.
CASASGQITDTQYF,TGTGCCAGCGCCTCGGGACAGATCACAGATACGCAGTATTTT,TRBV7-9,TRBJ2-3,TRBD1,.
CSARGLAEISYEQYF,TGCAGTGCTAGGGGACTAGCGGAGATCTCCTACGAGCAGTACTTC,TRBV20-1,TRBJ2-7,TRBD2,.
CSALGTGAYEQYF,TGCAGTGCTCTAGGGACGGGCGCCTACGAGCAGTACTTC,TRBV20-1,TRBJ2-7,.,.
CASSLGTSGTLTDTQYF,TGTGCCAGCAGCTTGGGGACTAGCGGGACCCTCACAGATACGCAGTATTTT,TRBV7-9,TRBJ2-3,TRBD2,.
CASSQDFGASSYNEQFF,TGCGCCAGCAGCCAAGACTTCGGGGCGAGTTCCTACAATGAGCAGTTCTTC,TRBV4-1,TRBJ2-1,.,.
CASSSDGPNSYNEQFF,TGTGCCAGCAGCTCCGACGGCCCCAATTCCTACAATGAGCAGTTCTTC,TRBV11-2,TRBJ2-1,.,few
CASSLVGQGTEQTEAFF,TGTGCCAGCAGCTTGGTAGGACAGGGGACTGAGCAGACTGAAGCTTTCTTT,TRBV5-4,TRBJ1-1,TRBD1,.
CASSYEGSEGKDTDTQYF,TGTGCCAGCAGTTACGAGGGTTCGGAGGGGAAGGACACAGATACGCAGTATTTT,TRBV28,TRBJ2-3,.,.
CASSPRAPTETQYF,TGCGCCAGCAGCCCGAGAGCTCCTACAGAGACCCAGTACTTC,TRBV5-1,TRBJ2-5,.,.
CASRGMAASNEKLFF,TGTGCCAGCAGGGGCATGGCAGCCTCTAATGAAAAACTGTTTTTT,TRBV7-8,TRBJ1-4,.,.
CASRTGSGELFF,TGTGCCAGCAGGACAGGGTCCGGGGAGCTGTTTTTT,TRBV6-5,TRBJ2-2,TRBD1,.
CASNPDRDRGDEQYF,TGTGCCAGCAATCCGGACCGGGACAGGGGGGACGAGCAGTACTTC,TRBV6-5,TRBJ2-7,TRBD1,.
CASSYHPGADTEAFF,TGTGCCAGCAGTTACCACCCGGGGGCGGACACTGAAGCTTTCTTT,TRBV6-2/TRBV6-3,TRBJ1-1,.,.
CASRLKGVSGHEQYF,TGTGCCAGCAGGCTAAAAGGGGTGTCGGGCCACGAGCAGTACTTC,TRBV27,TRBJ2-7,.,.
CASSLSWGHITDTQYF,TGTGCCAGCAGTTTATCCTGGGGACACATCACAGATACGCAGTATTTT,TRBV27,TRBJ2-3,.,once
CASSRGRRANYGYTF,TGTGCCAGCAGCCGCGGACGGCGAGCTAACTATGGCTACACCTTC,TRBV5-6,TRBJ1-2,.,.
CASSGIVAGPGETQYF,TGTGCCAGCAGTGGGATCGTAGCGGGCCCAGGGGAGACCCAGTACTTC,TRBV27,TRBJ2-5,TRBD2,.
CASSGIQETQYF,TGTGCCAGCAGTGGGATTCAAGAGACCCAGTACTTC,TRBV12-3/TRBV12-4,TRBJ2-5,.,.
CASSFEELSYEQYF,TGTGCCAGCAGCTTTGAGGAACTTTCCTACGAGCAGTACTTC,TRBV7-9,TRBJ2-7,.,.
CASGTSGGALNEQFF,TGTGCCAGCGGAACAAGCGGGGGGGCCCTCAATGAGCAGTTCTTC,TRBV7-2,TRBJ2-1,TRBD2,once
CASIAGSGELFF,TGTGCCAGCATCGCAGGGTCCGGGGAGCTGTTTTTT,TRBV6-5,TRBJ2-2,.,few
CASSPAGGGHTGELFF,TGTGCCAGCTCACCGGCAGGGGGAGGTCACACCGGGGAGCTGTTTTTT,TRBV18,TRBJ2-2,.,.
CASSLWEFQETQYF,TGCGCCAGCAGCCTCTGGGAGTTCCAGGAGACCCAGTACTTC,TRBV5-1,TRBJ2-5,.,.
CASSKGGYAYNEQFF,TGTGCCAGTAGCAAAGGGGGCTACGCCTACAATGAGCAGTTCTTC,TRBV19,TRBJ2-1,TRBD1,.
CSVLGDTHGYTF,TGCAGCGTTCTCGGGGACACTCATGGCTACACCTTC,TRBV29-1,TRBJ1-2,.,.
CAIIEQLNTEAFF,TGTGCCATCATCGAACAGCTAAACACTGAAGCTTTCTTT,TRBV10-3,TRBJ1-1,.,.
CASSSSEGYTEAFF,TGTGCCAGCAGTTCCAGCGAGGGGTACACTGAAGCTTTCTTT,TRBV6-5,TRBJ1-1,.,.
CASRTGEGYTF,TGTGCCAGCAGAACAGGGGAAGGCTACACCTTC,TRBV6-1,TRBJ1-2,TRBD1,.
CASSPSTGASYEQYF,TGTGCCAGCAGTCCCTCGACAGGGGCTTCCTACGAGCAGTACTTC,TRBV5-4,TRBJ2-7,TRBD1,once
CASRGDGGYEQYF,TGTGCCAGCAGGGGGGACGGAGGCTACGAGCAGTACTTC,TRBV11-2,TRBJ2-7,.,.
CSATTSGGAYLEQYF,TGCAGTGCTACAACTAGCGGGGGGGCCTATCTCGAGCAGTACTTC,TRBV20-1,TRBJ2-7,TRBD2,.
CASSLTWGTGNTIYF,TGTGCCAGCAGCTTAACATGGGGTACTGGAAACACCATATATTTT,TRBV7-2,TRBJ1-3,.,.
CASADVSTSYNEQFF,TGTGCCAGCGCCGATGTTAGCACCTCCTACAATGAGCAGTTCTTC,TRBV5-4,TRBJ2-1,.,.
CASSPGHTDYGYTF,TGTGCCAGCAGCCCGGGACACACCGACTATGGCTACACCTTC,TRBV27,TRBJ1-2,.,.
CASRDNRLYGYTF,TGTGCCAGCAGGGATAACAGGCTCTATGGCTACACCTTC,TRBV12-3/TRBV12-4,TRBJ1-2,.,.
CASSQAQGTSEFVEQYF,TGCGCCAGCAGCCAAGCTCAGGGGACTAGCGAATTTGTCGAGCAGTACTTC,TRBV4-1,TRBJ2-7,TRBD2,.
CASSLNYGTVAKNIQYF,TGTGCCAGCAGCTTAAACTATGGGACTGTAGCCAAAAACATTCAGTACTTC,TRBV7-9,TRBJ2-4,.,.
CASSMGQFNQPQHF,TGTGCCAGCAGTATGGGACAGTTTAATCAGCCCCAGCATTTT,TRBV27,TRBJ1-5,TRBD1,once
CASSQLAGEDGELFF,TGTGCTAGCAGCCAACTAGCGGGAGAGGACGGGGAGCTGTTTTTT,TRBV7-7,TRBJ2-2,TRBD2,.
CASSYDRRSEQYF,TGTGCCAGCAGTTATGACCGCCGCTCAGAGCAGTACTTC,TRBV6-6,TRBJ2-7,.,few
CASSYSGLNQPQHF,TGTGCCAGCAGTTACTCCGGACTCAATCAGCCCCAGCATTTT,TRBV6-5,TRBJ1-5,.,.